Detailed here is one T cell receptor beta chain. Its antigen is still unknown. This entry comes from a study of cytomegalovirus exposure and HLA in healthy donors. The study ran its PCR with 60 Vbeta and 13 Jbeta primers. This table comes from immunoSEQ multiplex PCR, and its TCRdb copy is limited to in-frame clones, with some not included. The sample includes 150,000 to 200,000 clones, 84% of them seen just once. Findings and limits, study-wide: In a later analysis, parvovirus B19, influenza, CMV and Epstein-Barr virus appeared linked to several top co-occurrence clusters.

V was clipped by 5 bases and J by 6 bases; unmatched bases: 7. Germline values: CDR1 PRHDT, CDR2 FYEKMQ (reference sequence). The CDR3 runs 15 residues. The material sequenced was PBMCs. The receptor was derived from a boy aged 5-17 years in good health and CMV-seronegative. V gene TRBV13 combines with J gene TRBJ1-4, with 9 bases identical to TRBD1. The CDR3 is CASSLRDRVYEKLFF. Here the CDR3 DNA reads TGTGCCAGCAGCCTCCGGGACAGGGTATATGAAAAACTGTTTTTT.